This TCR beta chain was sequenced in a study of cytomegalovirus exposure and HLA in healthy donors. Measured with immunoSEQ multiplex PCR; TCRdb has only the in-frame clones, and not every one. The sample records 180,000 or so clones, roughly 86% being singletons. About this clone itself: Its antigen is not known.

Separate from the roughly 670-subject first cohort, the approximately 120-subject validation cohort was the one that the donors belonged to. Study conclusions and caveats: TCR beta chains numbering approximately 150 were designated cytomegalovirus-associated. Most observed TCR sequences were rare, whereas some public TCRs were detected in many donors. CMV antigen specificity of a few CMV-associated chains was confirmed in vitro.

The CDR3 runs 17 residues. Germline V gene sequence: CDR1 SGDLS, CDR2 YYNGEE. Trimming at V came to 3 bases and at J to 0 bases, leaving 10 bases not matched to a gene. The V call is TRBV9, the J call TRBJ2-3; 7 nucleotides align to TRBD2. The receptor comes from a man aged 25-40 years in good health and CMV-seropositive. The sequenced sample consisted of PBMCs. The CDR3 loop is CASSEEILATSTDTQYF. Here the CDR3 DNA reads TGTGCCAGCAGCGAGGAAATACTAGCGACTAGCACAGATACGCAGTATTTT.